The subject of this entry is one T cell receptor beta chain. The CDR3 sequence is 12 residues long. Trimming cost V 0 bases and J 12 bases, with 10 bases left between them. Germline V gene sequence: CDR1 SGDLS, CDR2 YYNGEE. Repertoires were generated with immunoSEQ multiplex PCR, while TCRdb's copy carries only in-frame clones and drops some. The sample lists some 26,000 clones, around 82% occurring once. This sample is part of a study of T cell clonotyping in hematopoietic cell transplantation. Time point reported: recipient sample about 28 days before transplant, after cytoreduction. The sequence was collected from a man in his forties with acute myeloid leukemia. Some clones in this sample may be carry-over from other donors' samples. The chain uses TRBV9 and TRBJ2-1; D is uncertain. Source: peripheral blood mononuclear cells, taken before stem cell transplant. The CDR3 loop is CASSVGDSRQFF. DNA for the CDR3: TGTGCCAGCAGCGTAGGTGACTCTCGGCAGTTCTTC.